The clone carrying this TCR beta chain was recorded once. Its antigen is not identified. Libraries were prepared by immunoSEQ multiplex PCR; TCRdb keeps only in-frame clonotypes and omits some of them. The repertoire includes nearly 80,000 clones, roughly 94% of them detected once, and about 10% sits in the top ten. This sample was taken from a study of OX40 agonist ivuxolimab in advanced cancers. About the study: Each patient was given ivuxolimab into a vein every 2 weeks, at 0.01 to 10 mg/kg.

Germline lookup yields CDR1 SEHNR and CDR2 FQNEAQ (reference sequence). CDR3 length equals 15 residues. Trimming removed 3 bases at V and 2 bases at J, with 12 bases between. Study conclusions and caveats: Some of the lowest clonal expansion was seen in partial responders at 0.1-3.0 mg/kg. Low normalized T-cell clonal expansion was additionally recorded for some nonresponders. At doses 0.1 to 3.0 mg/kg, CD4+ and CD8+ clones expanded.

This chain joins TRBV7-9 and TRBJ2-3; D ambiguous. Specimen: CD4+ or CD8+ T cells sorted from blood, collected in a trial of the OX40 agonist ivuxolimab. The TCR originated in an adult with an advanced solid tumor such as melanoma, head and neck, liver or kidney cancer. CDR3 nucleotides: TGTGCCAGCAGCTTTCTCAACGGATACACAGATACGCAGTATTTT. This encodes CASSFLNGYTDTQYF.